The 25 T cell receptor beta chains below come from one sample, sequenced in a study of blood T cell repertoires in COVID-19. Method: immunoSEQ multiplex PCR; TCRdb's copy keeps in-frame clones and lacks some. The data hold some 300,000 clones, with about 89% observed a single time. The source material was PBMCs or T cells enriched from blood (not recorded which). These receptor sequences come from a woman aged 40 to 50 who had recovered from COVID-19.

CDR3 region: CASSAGTGLYGYTF. The CDR3 coding sequence is TGTGCCAGCAGTGCCGGGACAGGGCTCTATGGCTACACCTTC. The V gene is TRBV2, the J gene TRBJ1-2, with 9 bases lining up with TRBD1. Germline V gene sequence: CDR1 SNHLY, CDR2 FYNNEI. This CDR3 is built from 14 residues. After removal of 4 bases from V and 4 bases from J, the junction contained 4 bases not matched to a gene.

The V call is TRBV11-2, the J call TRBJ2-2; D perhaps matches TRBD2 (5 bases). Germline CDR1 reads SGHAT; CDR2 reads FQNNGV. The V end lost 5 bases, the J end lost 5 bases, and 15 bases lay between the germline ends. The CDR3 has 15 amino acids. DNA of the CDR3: TGTGCCAGCAGCGCCGGGCTCCCGGGGACCGGGGAGCTGTTTTTT. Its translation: CASSAGLPGTGELFF.

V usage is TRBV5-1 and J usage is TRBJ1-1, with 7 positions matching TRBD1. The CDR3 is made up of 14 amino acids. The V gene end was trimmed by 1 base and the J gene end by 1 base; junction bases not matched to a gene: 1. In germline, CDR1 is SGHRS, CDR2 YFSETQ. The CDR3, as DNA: TGCGCCAGCAGCTTGACAGGGGAGAACACTGAAGCTTTCTTT. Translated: CASSLTGENTEAFF. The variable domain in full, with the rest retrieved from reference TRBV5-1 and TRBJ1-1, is KAGVTQTPRYLIKTRGQQVTLSCSPISGHRSVSWYQQTPGQGLQFLFEYFSETQRNKGNFPGRFSGRQFSNSRSEMNVSTLELGDSALYLCASSLTGENTEAFFGQGTRLTVV.

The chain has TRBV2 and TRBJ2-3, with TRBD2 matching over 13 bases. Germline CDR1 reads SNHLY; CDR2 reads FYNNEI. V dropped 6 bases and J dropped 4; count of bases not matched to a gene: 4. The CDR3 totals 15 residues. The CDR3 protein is CASRRLAGGADTQYF. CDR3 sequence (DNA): TGTGCCAGCAGGAGACTAGCGGGAGGTGCAGATACGCAGTATTTT.

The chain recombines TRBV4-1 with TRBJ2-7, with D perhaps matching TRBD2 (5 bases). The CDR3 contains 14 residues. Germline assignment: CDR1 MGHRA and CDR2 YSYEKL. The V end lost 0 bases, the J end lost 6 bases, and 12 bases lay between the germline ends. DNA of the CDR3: TGCGCCAGCAGCCAAGATCCCGGAGGAACCGAGCAGTACTTC. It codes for CASSQDPGGTEQYF.

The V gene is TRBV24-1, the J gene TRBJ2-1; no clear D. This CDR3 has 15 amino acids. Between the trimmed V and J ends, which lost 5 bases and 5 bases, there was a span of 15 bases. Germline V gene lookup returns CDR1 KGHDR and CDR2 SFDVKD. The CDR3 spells CATSVSGRFDNEQFF. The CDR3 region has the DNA TGTGCCACCAGTGTTTCGGGTCGATTTGACAATGAGCAGTTCTTC.

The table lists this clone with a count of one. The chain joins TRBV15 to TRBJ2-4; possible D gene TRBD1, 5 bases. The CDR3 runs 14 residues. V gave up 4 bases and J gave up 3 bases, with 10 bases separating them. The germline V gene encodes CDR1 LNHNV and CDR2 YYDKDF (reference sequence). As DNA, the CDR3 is TGTGCCACCAGCATACAGGAGTTCAAAAACATTCAGTACTTC. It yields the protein CATSIQEFKNIQYF.

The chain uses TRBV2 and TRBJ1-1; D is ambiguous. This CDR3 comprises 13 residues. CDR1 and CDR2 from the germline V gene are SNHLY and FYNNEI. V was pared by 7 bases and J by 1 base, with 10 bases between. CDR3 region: CASTSSRNTEAFF. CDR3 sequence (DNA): TGTGCCAGCACCTCCTCCCGGAACACTGAAGCTTTCTTT.

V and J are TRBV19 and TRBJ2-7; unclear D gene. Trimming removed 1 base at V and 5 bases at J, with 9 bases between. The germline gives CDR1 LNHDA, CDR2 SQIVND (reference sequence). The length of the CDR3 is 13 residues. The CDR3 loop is CASSIAREDEQYF. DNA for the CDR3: TGTGCCAGTAGTATAGCCCGTGAGGACGAGCAGTACTTC.

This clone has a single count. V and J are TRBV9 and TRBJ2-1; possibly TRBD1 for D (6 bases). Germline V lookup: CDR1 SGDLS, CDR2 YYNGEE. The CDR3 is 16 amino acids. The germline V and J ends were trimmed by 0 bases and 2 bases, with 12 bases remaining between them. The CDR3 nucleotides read TGTGCCAGCAGCGTAGAGGGGGTAAATCCCTACAATGAGCAGTTCTTC. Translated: CASSVEGVNPYNEQFF.

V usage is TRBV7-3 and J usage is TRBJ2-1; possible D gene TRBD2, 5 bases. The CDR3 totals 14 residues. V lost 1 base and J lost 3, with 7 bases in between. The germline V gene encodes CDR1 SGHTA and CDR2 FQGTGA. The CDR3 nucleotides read TGTGCCAGCAGCTTAAACGGGGTCTACAATGAGCAGTTCTTC. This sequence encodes CASSLNGVYNEQFF.

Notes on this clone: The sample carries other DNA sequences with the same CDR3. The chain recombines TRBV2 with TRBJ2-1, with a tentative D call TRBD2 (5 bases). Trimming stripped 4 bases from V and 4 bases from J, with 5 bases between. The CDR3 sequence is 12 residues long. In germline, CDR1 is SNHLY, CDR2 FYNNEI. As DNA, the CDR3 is TGTGCCAGCAGTGGCGGGTACAATGAGCAGTTCTTC. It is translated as CASSGGYNEQFF.

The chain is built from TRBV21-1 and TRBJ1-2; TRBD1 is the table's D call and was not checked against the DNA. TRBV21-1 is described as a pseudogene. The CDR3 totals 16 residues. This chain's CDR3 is CASSTGTGVGNYGYTF. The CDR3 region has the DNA TGTGCCAGCAGTACCGGGACAGGGGTTGGCAACTATGGCTACACCTTC.

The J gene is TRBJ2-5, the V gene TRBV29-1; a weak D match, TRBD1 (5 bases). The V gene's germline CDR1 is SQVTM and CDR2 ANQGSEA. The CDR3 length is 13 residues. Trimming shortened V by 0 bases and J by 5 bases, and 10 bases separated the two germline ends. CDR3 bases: TGCAGCGTTGAAGAGGGGTGGGGCGAGACCCAGTACTTC. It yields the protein CSVEEGWGETQYF.

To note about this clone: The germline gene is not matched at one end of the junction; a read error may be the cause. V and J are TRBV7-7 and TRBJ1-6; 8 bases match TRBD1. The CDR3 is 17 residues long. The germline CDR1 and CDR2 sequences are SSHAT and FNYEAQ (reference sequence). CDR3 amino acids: CASNRHRGAGYNSPLHF. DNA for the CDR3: TGTGCTAGCAATCGACACAGGGGGGCGGGGTATAATTCACCCCTCCACTTT.

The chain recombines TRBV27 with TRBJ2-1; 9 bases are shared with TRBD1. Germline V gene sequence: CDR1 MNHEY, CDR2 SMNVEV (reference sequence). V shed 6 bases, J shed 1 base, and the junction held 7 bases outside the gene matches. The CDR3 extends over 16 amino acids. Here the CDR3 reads CASRATGTGSYNEQFF. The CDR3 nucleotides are TGTGCCAGCAGAGCGACCGGGACAGGGTCCTACAATGAGCAGTTCTTC.

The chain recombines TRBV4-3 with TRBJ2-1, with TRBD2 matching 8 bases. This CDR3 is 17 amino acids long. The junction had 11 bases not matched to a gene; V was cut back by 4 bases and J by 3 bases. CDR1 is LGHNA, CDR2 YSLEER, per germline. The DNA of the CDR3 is TGCGCCAGCAGCCCCAAGGGAACTAGCGGATACTACAATGAGCAGTTCTTC. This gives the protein CASSPKGTSGYYNEQFF.

The CDR3 nucleotides are TGTGCCAGCTCCCCGTGGGACAGGAGCTCCTACGAGCAGTACTTC. Translating gives CASSPWDRSSYEQYF. The chain combines TRBV18 with TRBJ2-7, with 8 bases aligning to TRBD1. Germline CDR1 and CDR2: KGHSH and LQKENI. V gave up 6 bases and J gave up 0 bases; unmatched junction bases: 7. The CDR3 is made up of 15 amino acids. The variable domain in full, completed from reference TRBV18 and TRBJ2-7, reads NAGVMQNPRHLVRRRGQEARLRCSPMKGHSHVYWYRQLPEEGLKFMVYLQKENIIDESGMPKERFSAEFPKEGPSILRIQQVVRGDSAAYFCASSPWDRSSYEQYFGPGTRLTVT.

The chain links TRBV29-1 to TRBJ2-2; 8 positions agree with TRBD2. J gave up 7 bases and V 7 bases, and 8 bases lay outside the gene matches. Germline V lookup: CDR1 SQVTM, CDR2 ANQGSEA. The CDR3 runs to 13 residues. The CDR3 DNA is TGCAGCGCGATTAGCGGGGCGAACGGGGAGCTGTTTTTT. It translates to CSAISGANGELFF.

CDR3 coding DNA: TGTGCCAGCCGGAGCGGGAGGGTGGATGAGCAGTTCTTC. Translated: CASRSGRVDEQFF. The rearrangement uses TRBV6-5 and TRBJ2-1; 10 bases fit TRBD2. The germline gives CDR1 MNHEY, CDR2 SVGAGI. The CDR3 is 13 residues long. J gave up 8 bases and V 8 bases, and 6 bases lay outside the gene matches.

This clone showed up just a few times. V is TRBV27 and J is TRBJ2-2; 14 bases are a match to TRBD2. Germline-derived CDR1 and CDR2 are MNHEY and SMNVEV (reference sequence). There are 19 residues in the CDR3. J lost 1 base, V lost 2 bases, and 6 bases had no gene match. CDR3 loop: CASSLNPGLAGVNTGELFF. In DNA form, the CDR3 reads TGTGCCAGCAGTTTAAACCCGGGACTAGCGGGGGTGAACACCGGGGAGCTGTTTTTT.

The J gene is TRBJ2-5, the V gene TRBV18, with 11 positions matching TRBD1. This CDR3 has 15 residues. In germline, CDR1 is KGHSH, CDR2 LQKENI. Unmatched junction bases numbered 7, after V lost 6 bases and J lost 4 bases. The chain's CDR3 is CASSPGTGGSETQYF. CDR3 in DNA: TGTGCCAGCTCGCCGGGGACAGGGGGTTCAGAGACCCAGTACTTC.

For the CDR3, the DNA is TGTGCCAGCAGCCAGACCCTCCGGACTAGCGTCTCCTACAATGAGCAGTTCTTC. It encodes CASSQTLRTSVSYNEQFF. V and J are TRBV3-1 (or the pseudogene TRBV3-2) and TRBJ2-1; 9 bases are shared with TRBD2. J was trimmed by 0 bases and V by 3 bases; bases with no gene match: 9. This CDR3 has 18 residues. The germline V gene encodes CDR1 LGHDT and CDR2 YNNKEL (reference sequence).

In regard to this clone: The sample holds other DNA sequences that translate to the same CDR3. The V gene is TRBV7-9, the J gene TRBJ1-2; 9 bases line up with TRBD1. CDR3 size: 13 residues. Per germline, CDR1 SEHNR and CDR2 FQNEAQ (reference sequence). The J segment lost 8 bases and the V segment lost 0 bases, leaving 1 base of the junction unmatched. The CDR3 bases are TGTGCCAGCAGCTTAGCGGGACAGGGAGGCTACACCTTC. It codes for CASSLAGQGGYTF.

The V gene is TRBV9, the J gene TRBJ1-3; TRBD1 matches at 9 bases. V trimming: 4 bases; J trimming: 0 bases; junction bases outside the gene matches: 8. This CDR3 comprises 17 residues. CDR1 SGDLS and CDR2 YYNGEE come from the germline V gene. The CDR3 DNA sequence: TGTGCCAGCAGCAAAGGGGACAGGGCCTCCTCTGGAAACACCATATATTTT. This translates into CASSKGDRASSGNTIYF.